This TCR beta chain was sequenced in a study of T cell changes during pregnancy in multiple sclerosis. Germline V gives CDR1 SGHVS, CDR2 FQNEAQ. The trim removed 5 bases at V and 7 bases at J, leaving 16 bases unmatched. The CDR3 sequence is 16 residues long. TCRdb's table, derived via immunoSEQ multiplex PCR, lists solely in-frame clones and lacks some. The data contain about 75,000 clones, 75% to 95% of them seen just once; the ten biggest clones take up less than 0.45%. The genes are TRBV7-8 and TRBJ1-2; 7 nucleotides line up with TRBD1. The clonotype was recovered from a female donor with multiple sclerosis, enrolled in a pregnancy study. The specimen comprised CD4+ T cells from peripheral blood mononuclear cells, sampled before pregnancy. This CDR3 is CASSPYGQVLGVGYTF. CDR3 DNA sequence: TGTGCCAGCAGCCCGTACGGACAGGTTCTGGGGGTTGGCTACACCTTC.